Listed below are T cell receptor beta chains from one sample, sequenced in a study of OX40 agonist ivuxolimab in advanced cancers. Sequenced by immunoSEQ multiplex PCR; TCRdb stores in-frame clones only, minus some. The sample has 80,000 to 95,000 clones; roughly 90% are singletons. The starting material was CD4+ or CD8+ T cells sorted from blood, obtained in a trial of the OX40 agonist ivuxolimab. These receptors came from an adult with an advanced solid tumor such as melanoma, head and neck, liver or kidney cancer. Each CDR3 is given with its conserved first and last residue. A D gene is named only where the DNA matches it firmly. Size is stated for part of the rows, as once, few or many counts, or as a class when the clone is expanded.

size | J | D | V | DNA | CDR3
. | TRBJ1-5 | . | TRBV9 | TGTGCCAGCAGCGCCCACGGGGCGCGGGGACAGCCCCAGCATTTT | CASSAHGARGQPQHF
. | TRBJ1-1 | . | TRBV7-2 | TGTGCCAGCAGCTTACCGGCCGCGAACACTGAAGCTTTCTTT | CASSLPAANTEAFF
. | TRBJ2-5 | . | TRBV5-1 | TGCGCCAGCAGCTTGGCGGGGGCTGGGGAGACCCAGTACTTC | CASSLAGAGETQYF
once | TRBJ2-7 | TRBD2 | TRBV7-2 | TGTGCCAGCAGCTCAACTAGCGGGAGCTCCTACGAGCAGTACTTC | CASSSTSGSSYEQYF
. | TRBJ2-4 | TRBD1 | TRBV27 | TGTGCCAGCAGTCCTAGGGACAGGGGCCCGGGTTTCGAACTCATCATTCAGTACTTC | CASSPRDRGPGFELIIQYF
. | TRBJ1-5 | . | TRBV7-9 | TGTGCCAGCAGCTTAAATAGCAATCAGCCCCAGCATTTT | CASSLNSNQPQHF
. | TRBJ2-3 | . | TRBV9 | TGTGCCAGCAGCCTCAGACACAACACAGATACGCAGTATTTT | CASSLRHNTDTQYF
. | TRBJ2-1 | TRBD2 | TRBV5-1 | TGCGCCAGCAGCTCCTTAGCGGGATCAAACAATGAGCAGTTCTTC | CASSSLAGSNNEQFF
. | TRBJ2-3 | . | TRBV7-9 | TGTGCCAGCAGCTTAGGGGAACAGGGAAGCACAGATACGCAGTATTTT | CASSLGEQGSTDTQYF
few | TRBJ2-3 | . | TRBV19 | TGTGCCAGTAGTATCGGGGGTAGCGCCATGTTAACAGATACGCAGTATTTT | CASSIGGSAMLTDTQYF
. | TRBJ1-5 | . | TRBV7-8 | TGTGCCAGCAGCGAACCAGGGGCCTTCAATCAGCCCCAGCATTTT | CASSEPGAFNQPQHF
. | TRBJ2-7 | . | TRBV7-2 | TGTGCCAGCAGCTTATATTTAGACAGGAACAACGAGCAGTACTTC | CASSLYLDRNNEQYF
. | TRBJ2-7 | . | TRBV14 | TGTGCCAGCAGCCGCGCTGAAGAGACCTACGAGCAGTACTTC | CASSRAEETYEQYF
. | TRBJ1-6 | . | TRBV18 | TGTGCCAGCTCACCGGGGCAGGGTGGATCTGCTTCACCCCTCCACTTT | CASSPGQGGSASPLHF
. | TRBJ2-7 | . | TRBV30 | TGTGCCTGGAGTGGTAACTACGAGCAGTACTTC | CAWSGNYEQYF
. | TRBJ2-1 | . | TRBV27 | TGTGCCAGCAGTTTATTCGGGACTCAAACCTTCGATGAGCAGTTCTTC | CASSLFGTQTFDEQFF
. | TRBJ2-3 | . | TRBV7-2 | TGTGCCAGCACCGAGACGGGTCTTAGCACAGATACGCAGTATTTT | CASTETGLSTDTQYF
. | TRBJ2-7 | TRBD1 | TRBV7-8 | TGTGCCAGCAGCTTAGCGGGGACAGATACCTACGAGCAGTACTTC | CASSLAGTDTYEQYF
. | TRBJ2-1 | TRBD1 | TRBV7-8 | TGTGCCAGCAGCCATGACAGGGGGCTTAATGAGCAGTTCTTC | CASSHDRGLNEQFF
. | TRBJ2-7 | . | TRBV5-1 | TGCGCCAGCAGCTTGGATTGGGCAGAAGTACCCTACGAGCAGTACTTC | CASSLDWAEVPYEQYF
few | TRBJ2-2 | TRBD2 | TRBV19 | TGTGCCAGTAGTATAATGCCTAGCGGGGGAGGCGGGGAGCTGTTTTTT | CASSIMPSGGGGELFF
. | TRBJ1-1 | . | TRBV28 | TGTGCCAGCAGTCAGAGGAGGAACACTGAAGCTTTCTTT | CASSQRRNTEAFF
few | TRBJ2-7 | . | TRBV6-5 | TGTGCCAGCAGTGCTTTAGCGGAGTCCTACGAGCAGTACTTC | CASSALAESYEQYF
. | TRBJ1-1 | . | TRBV10-3 | TGTGCCATCAGGGCTGGCGGGAACACTGAAGCTTTCTTT | CAIRAGGNTEAFF
. | TRBJ2-2 | TRBD1 | TRBV18 | TGTGCCAGCTCACCAAGAGGACAGGGGGCGGCCGGGGAGCTGTTTTTT | CASSPRGQGAAGELFF
. | TRBJ1-1 | . | TRBV29-1 | TGCAGCGTTGGGAAACTCCCAGGGGAAGACACTGAAGCTTTCTTT | CSVGKLPGEDTEAFF
. | TRBJ1-1 | . | TRBV6-1 | TGTGCCAGCCGGAGGGACACTGAAGCTTTCTTT | CASRRDTEAFF
. | TRBJ1-6 | . | TRBV29-1 | TGCAGCGTTGCCCCGGGGCCGAATTCACCCCTCCACTTT | CSVAPGPNSPLHF
. | TRBJ2-7 | . | TRBV29-1 | TGCAGCGTTGCGGCAGGGGGGTCCTACGAGCAGTACTTC | CSVAAGGSYEQYF
. | TRBJ1-3 | . | TRBV28 | TGTGCCAGCAGCAGGGCAGGCGGCTCTGGAAACACCATATATTTT | CASSRAGGSGNTIYF
. | TRBJ1-4 | . | TRBV6-6 | TGTGCCAGCAGTACGGGCCCTGGGGAAAAACTGTTTTTT | CASSTGPGEKLFF
. | TRBJ1-2 | . | TRBV28 | TGTGCCAGCAGTTTGGACAGCTATGGCTACACCTTC | CASSLDSYGYTF
. | TRBJ2-1 | . | TRBV9 | TGTGCCAGCAGCGCCCGGACCGAGAACAATGAGCAGTTCTTC | CASSARTENNEQFF
. | TRBJ2-4 | TRBD1 | TRBV5-1 | TGCGCCAGCAGCCCTGGGGCAGGGGGCAGGGTAAACATTCAGTACTTC | CASSPGAGGRVNIQYF
. | TRBJ2-7 | . | TRBV9 | TGTGCCAGCAGCGTGGGACCAAGCTCCTACGAGCAGTACTTC | CASSVGPSSYEQYF
. | TRBJ1-5 | . | TRBV28 | TGTGCCGGCGGACAGTCCCCCAATCAGCCCCAGCATTTT | CAGGQSPNQPQHF
. | TRBJ2-1 | . | TRBV7-2 | TGTGCCAGCAGGTCAGTCGTCACTACCAATGAGCAGTTCTTC | CASRSVVTTNEQFF
. | TRBJ2-1 | . | TRBV14 | TGTGCCAGCAGCCAAGATTACGAGGATGAGCAGTTCTTC | CASSQDYEDEQFF
. | TRBJ2-1 | TRBD1 | TRBV7-2 | TGTGCCAGCAGCTTGGACAGGGCCTACAATGAGCAGTTCTTC | CASSLDRAYNEQFF
. | TRBJ2-7 | TRBD2 | TRBV27 | TGTGCCAGCAGTCGGAGCGGGGTCTACGAGCAGTACTTC | CASSRSGVYEQYF
. | TRBJ2-1 | TRBD2 | TRBV5-6 | TGTGCCAGCAGCCAACTAGCGGAGAGCTCCTACAATGAGCAGTTCTTC | CASSQLAESSYNEQFF
. | TRBJ2-2 | TRBD1 | TRBV11-2 | TGTGCCAGCAGCTTAGGGGGGACAGTGAACACCGGGGAGCTGTTTTTT | CASSLGGTVNTGELFF
. | TRBJ2-3 | . | TRBV5-1 | TGCGCCAGCAGCTTGACCACTAGCACAGATACGCAGTATTTT | CASSLTTSTDTQYF
. | TRBJ2-3 | . | TRBV19 | TGTGCCAGTACGGCAGGGATGACAGATACGCAGTATTTT | CASTAGMTDTQYF
. | TRBJ1-5 | TRBD1 | TRBV19 | TGTGCCAGTAAGGGGACAGGGTTAGGCGGGAATCAGCCCCAGCATTTT | CASKGTGLGGNQPQHF
. | TRBJ1-1 | . | TRBV6-5 | TGTGCCAGCAGTTTACCAGGGAACGGGGGTTATGAAGCTTTCTTT | CASSLPGNGGYEAFF
. | TRBJ1-3 | TRBD1 | TRBV19 | TGTGCCAGTAGTGACAGGGGGCTGGCGGGAAACACCATATATTTT | CASSDRGLAGNTIYF